A selection of T cell receptor beta chains follows, all from one sample in a study of blood T cell repertoires in COVID-19. Method: immunoSEQ multiplex PCR; TCRdb's copy keeps in-frame clones and lacks some. The sample carries 250,000 to 400,000 clones, more than 70% recorded once. The sample taken for sequencing was peripheral blood. These receptors all stem from a woman younger than 45 with COVID-19, enrolled during active disease. CDR3s include the opening cysteine and the closing phenylalanine or tryptophan. Size is stated for part of the rows, as once, few or many counts, or as a class when the clone is expanded.

.,TRBJ2-2,TRBV4-1,CASSRKQGPSESYTGELFF
once,TRBJ2-7,TRBV7-7,CASSLVRSFSYEQYF
.,TRBJ2-5,TRBV15,CATSSSRNGGAALETQYF
.,TRBJ2-1,TRBV10-3,CAIKQGAVNEQFF
.,TRBJ2-6,TRBV3-1/TRBV3-2,CASSQGAGTGWPGANVLTF
.,TRBJ1-2,TRBV27,CATYYPGRLRGGYTF
.,TRBJ2-3,TRBV5-1,CASGQRSSTDTQYF
.,TRBJ2-1,TRBV7-9,CASSLEKGRSDEQFF
.,TRBJ1-4,TRBV5-8,CASSSRQGADEKLFF
.,TRBJ2-3,TRBV21-1,CASSKQADTPDTDTQYF
.,TRBJ2-3,TRBV6-5,CASSFPGEGTQYF
once,TRBJ1-5,TRBV6-6,CASSGVSQPQHF
.,TRBJ1-4,TRBV6-2/TRBV6-3,CASSFATNEKLFF
.,TRBJ1-3,TRBV7-9,CASSPTDLSGNTIYF
.,TRBJ1-4,TRBV23-1,CASSQSQSTNEKLFF
.,TRBJ2-2,TRBV6-2/TRBV6-3,CASSSLLAGGFNTGELFF
.,TRBJ2-1,TRBV19,CASSMGSGGLYNEQFF
.,TRBJ2-2,TRBV9,CASRETRSAGELFF
.,TRBJ1-1,TRBV30,CAWSLLGTGLNTEAFF
few,TRBJ2-2,TRBV10-3,CAIRTSNTGELFF
.,TRBJ2-1,TRBV5-4,CASRSGYNEQFF
.,TRBJ1-5,TRBV28,CASSPPDRSQHF
.,TRBJ2-7,TRBV6-2/TRBV6-3,CASSSTSGRTYEQYF
.,TRBJ2-7,TRBV11-3,CASSLGLIYEQYF
few,TRBJ1-2,TRBV4-1,CASSQVWGGGDGYTF
once,TRBJ1-4,TRBV3-1/TRBV3-2,CASSQDPPFAKLFF